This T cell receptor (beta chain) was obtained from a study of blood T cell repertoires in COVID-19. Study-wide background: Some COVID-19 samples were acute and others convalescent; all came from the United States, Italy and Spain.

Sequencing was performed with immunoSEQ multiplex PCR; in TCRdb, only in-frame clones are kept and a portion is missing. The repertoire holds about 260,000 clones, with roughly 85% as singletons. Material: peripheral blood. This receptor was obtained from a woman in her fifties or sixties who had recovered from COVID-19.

CDR3 protein: CASSWDRDLGSPLHF. Here the CDR3 DNA reads TGTGCCAGCAGCTGGGACAGGGATTTAGGTTCACCCCTCCACTTT. The V call is TRBV2, the J call TRBJ1-6, with TRBD1 matching over 9 bases. V shed 6 bases and J 9 bases; nucleotides not matched to a gene: 9. The CDR3 is 15 amino acids. Germline CDR1 is SNHLY and CDR2 is FYNNEI.